The 28 T cell receptor beta chains in this list originate from one sample, sequenced in a study of tumor-infiltrating lymphocytes in primary liver carcinoma. Germline DNA was also extracted, with blood RNA taken from unsorted whole blood. Synthesis of TCR beta cDNA was carried out from 500 ng total RNA with a constant-region primer. Slightly modified ARM-PCR with three nested multiplex PCR rounds yielded TCR beta libraries. The first two PCR rounds used TRBV1-TRBV30 primers with a Cbeta primer, roughly 10 cycles each. TCRdb fed the multiplex PCR reads into MiXCR, producing one record per CDR3 protein. Of about 330,000 distinct CDR3 sequences detected, roughly 61% appear once; the ten largest clones hold approximately 5.9%. Specimen: peripheral blood. The receptors were sampled from a man aged 35 to 55 with primary liver carcinoma and hepatitis B virus infection.

This clonotype was seen a few times. This chain uses TRBV6-5 with TRBJ2-2, with TRBD1 as a possible D gene (6 bases). Germline CDR1 reads MNHEY; CDR2 reads SVGAGI. Between the trimmed V and J ends, which lost 5 bases and 4 bases, there was a span of 14 bases. The CDR3 extends over 15 amino acids. CDR3 coding DNA: TGTGCCAGCAGTGTGACCGGGACAACCACCGGGGAGCTGTTTTTT. It is translated as CASSVTGTTTGELFF.

Concerning this clonotype itself: Relative to the germline gene, one junction end is altered; a read error may explain this. This chain uses TRBV11-2 with TRBJ2-7, with a tentative D call TRBD2 (6 bases). CDR3 length equals 17 residues. Germline values: CDR1 SGHAT, CDR2 FQNNGV. The CDR3 DNA reads as TGTGCCAACAGCTTATCGTCGGGGCGGGGCCTGTCCTACGAGCAGTACTTC. Translation: CANSLSSGRGLSYEQYF.

Comments on this clonotype: At one boundary the junction diverges from the germline segment, which might be a read error. The J gene is TRBJ2-7, the V gene TRBV4-2; 12 positions agree with TRBD2. Germline V gives CDR1 LGHNA, CDR2 YNFKEQ. The CDR3 length is 18 residues. This CDR3 reads CAGNQYGLAGIGSYGQYF. CDR3 DNA: TGTGCAGGCAACCAATACGGACTAGCGGGAATCGGGTCCTACGGGCAGTACTTC.

Comments on this clonotype: One junction end does not reproduce the germline sequence, and a read error may be involved. The V call is TRBV29-1, the J call TRBJ1-2, with TRBD1 identical over 11 bases. The CDR3 totals 12 residues. Looked up from germline, CDR1 is SQVTM and CDR2 is ANQGSEA. CDR3 residues: CIVWTGGWGYTF. CDR3 coding DNA: TGCATCGTTTGGACAGGGGGCTGGGGTTACACCTTC.

This chain uses TRBV24-1 with TRBJ2-2; D gene uncertain. In germline, CDR1 is KGHDR, CDR2 SFDVKD. The CDR3 covers 13 residues. Between the trimmed V and J ends, which lost 5 bases and 1 base, there was a span of 4 bases. This CDR3 is CATSGVNTGELFF. The CDR3, as DNA: TGTGCCACCAGTGGGGTGAACACCGGGGAGCTGTTTTTT.

A note on this clonotype: This may come from a read error, since a much larger clone is one base off. The J gene is TRBJ2-5, the V gene TRBV29-1, with D possibly being TRBD1 (6 bases). The CDR3 is made up of 14 amino acids. The V gene's germline CDR1 is SQVTM and CDR2 ANQGSEA. The CDR3 here is CSVEDRGQSETRYF. CDR3 nucleotides: TGCAGCGTTGAAGATCGAGGACAGTCGGAGACCCGGTACTTC.

Of note for this clonotype: A read error may explain this, as a much larger clone is one base away. The V gene is TRBV10-2, the J gene TRBJ2-7, with unresolved D. This CDR3 is 13 amino acids long. Germline V gene sequence: CDR1 WSHSY, CDR2 SAAADI. The CDR3 spells CASSETGRYVQYF. CDR3 bases: TGCGCCAGCAGTGAAACGGGCCGCTACGTGCAGTACTTC.

As regards this clonotype: At one end the junction does not follow the germline gene, possibly because of a read error. V and J are TRBV6-6 and TRBJ2-7; tentatively, D is TRBD1 or TRBD2 (5 bases each). CDR1 is MNHNY and CDR2 is SVGAGI in the germline V gene (reference sequence). The CDR3 runs to 13 residues. In DNA, the CDR3 is TGTGCCAGCAGTCCTGGGACGGCCTACGAGCAGAACTTC. Amino acid sequence: CASSPGTAYEQNF.

The table lists this clonotype with many counts. The chain employs TRBV4-2 and TRBJ2-4, with 10 bases lining up with TRBD2. The CDR3 sequence is 15 residues long. The V gene's germline CDR1 is LGHNA and CDR2 YNFKEQ. The trim removed 1 base at V and 8 bases at J, leaving 5 bases unmatched. The CDR3 region has the DNA TGTGCCAGCAGCCAAGCTAGCGGGAGCGGAGACATTCAGTACTTC. Protein product: CASSQASGSGDIQYF.

A remark on this clonotype: A much larger clone differs from this one at a single base, so this may be a read error. V gene TRBV10-3 combines with J gene TRBJ1-1; D not resolved. Germline V gene data show CDR1 as ENHRY and CDR2 as SYGVKD. The CDR3 has 13 amino acids. CDR3 amino acids: CVISDMGGTEAFF. In DNA form, the CDR3 reads TGTGTCATCAGTGATATGGGAGGGACTGAAGCTTTCTTT.

This clonotype was found a few times. The chain recombines TRBV28 with TRBJ1-5; perhaps TRBD1 as D (5 bases). Germline CDR1 is MDHEN and CDR2 is SYDVKM. With 7 bases removed from V and 0 bases from J, the gap between germline ends came to 7 bases. This CDR3 is built from 13 residues. The CDR3 sequence is CASKGPSNQPQHF. The DNA of the CDR3 is TGTGCCAGCAAGGGGCCTAGCAATCAGCCCCAGCATTTT. Full variable domain (rest looked up from reference TRBV28 and TRBJ1-5): DVKVTQSSRYLVKRTGEKVFLECVQDMDHENMFWYRQDPGLGLRLIYFSYDVKMKEKGDIPEGYSVSREKKERFSLILESASTNQTSMYLCASKGPSNQPQHFGDGTRLSIL.

V and J are TRBV11-2 and TRBJ2-2; 9 bases line up with TRBD1. CDR3 length: 15 amino acids. The germline V gene encodes CDR1 SGHAT and CDR2 FQNNGV. The CDR3 sequence is CISSFGTGNGRELFF. The CDR3 bases are TGTATCAGCAGCTTCGGGACAGGGAACGGCCGGGAGCTGTTTTTT.

This clonotype was seen a handful of times. A much more abundant neighbour one base away suggests this may be a read error. The J gene is TRBJ2-7, the V gene TRBV6-6; D might be TRBD1 (5 bases). This CDR3 is 13 amino acids long. Germline CDR1 reads MNHNY; CDR2 reads SVGAGI (reference sequence). The V end was cut by 7 bases, the J end by 2 bases, with 12 bases between. DNA for the CDR3: TGTGCCAGCATCCAGGACAAGCCCTACGAGCAGTACTTC. Translating it yields CASIQDKPYEQYF.

This chain joins TRBV30 and TRBJ2-3; no definite D call. Trimming removed 0 bases at V and 1 base at J, with 8 bases between. The CDR3 has 14 amino acids. Germline assignment: CDR1 GTSNPN and CDR2 SVGIG (reference sequence). The CDR3, as DNA: TGTGCCTGGAGTGTGCGGTCGGGCACAGATACGCAGTATTTT. It yields the protein CAWSVRSGTDTQYF.

In nucleotides, the CDR3 is TGTGCCAGCAGCGTGGGACAGGGTTTGGTTCAGCCCCAGCATTTT. Protein sequence: CASSVGQGLVQPQHF. The V gene is TRBV7-9, the J gene TRBJ1-5; TRBD1 matches at 9 bases. The CDR3 spans 15 residues. V was pared by 5 bases and J by 6 bases, with 8 bases of the junction left unmatched. The germline CDR1 and CDR2 sequences are SEHNR and FQNEAQ (reference sequence). The complete variable domain, with remaining parts taken from reference TRBV7-9 and TRBJ1-5, reads DTGVSQNPRHKITKRGQNVTFRCDPISEHNRLYWYRQTLGQGPEFLTYFQNEAQLEKSRLLSDRFSAERPKGSFSTLEIQRTEQGDSAMYLCASSVGQGLVQPQHFGDGTRLSIL.

As to this clonotype: This may be a read error, as it is one base from a much larger clone. This sequence joins TRBV29-1 and TRBJ2-2; D call uncertain. Germline V gene sequence: CDR1 SQVTM, CDR2 ANQGSEA. V lost 3 bases, J lost 8 bases, and 13 bases lay in between. The CDR3 is 13 residues long. The CDR3 reads CSVDEGSVGELFF. CDR3 coding DNA: TGCAGCGTTGATGAAGGGTCGGTTGGGGAGCTGTTTTTT.

This clonotype was detected once. A much larger clone differs by one base, so this may be a read error. The V and J genes are TRBV10-3 and TRBJ1-2; no clear D gene. The CDR3 totals 13 residues. Germline CDR1 is ENHRY and CDR2 is SYGVKD. Trimming shortened V by 4 bases and J by 10 bases, and 16 bases separated the two germline ends. The CDR3 bases are TGTGCCATCAGTGTCACTTCCGCCGAGGACTACACCTTC. Protein: CAISVTSAEDYTF.

Notes on this clonotype: A much more abundant neighbour one base away suggests this may be a read error. The chain has TRBV4-1 and TRBJ2-7; 11 nucleotides line up with TRBD2. Germline loops: CDR1 MGHRA, CDR2 YSYEKL. The CDR3 is 14 amino acids. CDR3 coding DNA: TGCGCCAGCTGCCAAGGGACTAGCGGCTACGAGCAGTACTTC. This gives the protein CASCQGTSGYEQYF.

Worth noting for this clonotype: It may be a read error: a sequence one base away is much more abundant. V usage is TRBV12-3 or TRBV12-4 and J usage is TRBJ1-1; D gene unclear. The CDR3 is 12 residues long. CDR3 in amino acids: CAGSGVATEAFF. CDR3 DNA sequence: TGTGCCGGCAGTGGCGTGGCCACTGAAGCTTTCTTT.

This clonotype has ten or more counts. This rearrangement joins TRBV6-2 or TRBV6-3 to TRBJ2-1; TRBD2 matches 10 bases. The V gene end was trimmed by 4 bases and the J gene end by 2 bases; junction bases not matched to a gene: 5. The length of the CDR3 is 16 residues. Germline V gene sequence: CDR1 MNHEY, CDR2 SVGEGT. The CDR3, as DNA: TGTGCCAGCAGTTTCGCCGGGACTAGCGCCTACAATGAGCAGTTCTTC. This sequence encodes CASSFAGTSAYNEQFF.

The V gene is TRBV29-1, the J gene TRBJ2-5; 8 bases map to TRBD1. V lost 7 bases and J lost 3; bases outside the gene matches: 10. Germline lookup yields CDR1 SQVTM and CDR2 ANQGSEA. This CDR3 spans 14 amino acids. The CDR3 DNA follows: TGCAGCGATTCGGACAGGGAGCGCAAAGAGACCCAGTACTTC. Protein: CSDSDRERKETQYF.

The V and J genes are TRBV7-9 and TRBJ2-1; 8 bases fit TRBD2. The J segment lost 2 bases and the V segment lost 5 bases, leaving 5 bases of the junction unmatched. CDR3 size: 15 residues. Germline lookup yields CDR1 SEHNR and CDR2 FQNEAQ (reference sequence). DNA of the CDR3: TGTGCCAGCAGCGAAGCGGGAGTGGCCTACAATGAGCAGTTCTTC. Translation: CASSEAGVAYNEQFF.

V usage is TRBV6-5 and J usage is TRBJ2-5; D may match TRBD1 or TRBD2 (5 bases each). V shed 6 bases and J shed 5 bases, with 16 bases lying between them. The germline V gene encodes CDR1 MNHEY and CDR2 SVGAGI. The length of the CDR3 is 14 residues. CDR3 in amino acids: CASSTRGRRETQYF. DNA for the CDR3: TGTGCCAGCAGCACTAGGGGCCGTCGGGAGACCCAGTACTTC.

The table lists this clonotype with many counts. This rearrangement joins TRBV6-2 or TRBV6-3 to TRBJ2-7; D might be TRBD2 (5 bases). This CDR3 region has 12 residues. Trimming removed 8 bases at V and 3 bases at J, with 11 bases between. Germline V gene data show CDR1 as MNHEY and CDR2 as SVGEGT. The CDR3 DNA follows: TGTGCCAGCGGACGGGGAAACTACGAGCAGTACTTC. It yields the protein CASGRGNYEQYF.

For this clonotype: A much more abundant neighbour one base away suggests this may be a read error. This is likely a read error, given that the CDR3 carries no conserved phenylalanine or tryptophan at its end. The chain combines TRBV29-1 with TRBJ2-7; 10 bases are a match to TRBD1. This CDR3 has 12 amino acids. CDR1 SQVTM and CDR2 ANQGSEA come from the germline V gene. The V gene end was trimmed by 4 bases and the J gene end by 3 bases; junction bases not matched to a gene: 0. The CDR3 nucleotides are TGCAGCGTTGGGGACAGGGGCTACGAGCAGTACTTA. Translating gives CSVGDRGYEQYL.

This clonotype was observed a handful of times. This CDR3 is CASCLRDLRHEQFF. DNA for the CDR3: TGTGCTAGTTGCCTCCGGGACCTCCGGCATGAGCAGTTCTTC. V and J are TRBV12-5 and TRBJ2-1; D may match TRBD1 or TRBD2 (5 bases each). V dropped 8 bases and J dropped 8 bases, with 19 bases sitting between them. The germline V gene has CDR1 LGHNT and CDR2 FRNRAP. The CDR3 spans 14 residues.

This clonotype appeared many times. The junction differs from germline at one of its ends, possibly a read error. V usage is TRBV11-2 and J usage is TRBJ2-2, with TRBD2 identical over 9 bases. There are 17 residues in the CDR3. Germline V gene data show CDR1 as SGHAT and CDR2 as FQNNGV. The CDR3 DNA reads TGTGCCAGCACCCCAACGTCGGGACTAGCTGGCACCGGGGAGCTGCTTTTT. It translates to CASTPTSGLAGTGELLF.

Of note for this clonotype: This may arise from a read error, as a much more abundant clone is one base away. The final CDR3 position lacks the conserved phenylalanine or tryptophan, pointing to a likely read error. V usage is TRBV28 and J usage is TRBJ2-1; D is perhaps TRBD1 (5 bases). The germline V gene encodes CDR1 MDHEN and CDR2 SYDVKM. The V end lost 3 bases, the J end lost 11 bases, and 11 bases lay between the germline ends. CDR3 length: 12 residues. CDR3: CASSLPGLQQFS. The DNA of the CDR3 is TGTGCCAGCAGTTTGCCAGGGCTGCAGCAGTTCTCC.